The T cell receptor (beta chain) described here comes from a study of cytomegalovirus exposure and HLA in healthy donors. Study conclusions and caveats: A cluster of highly shared sequence variants was likely a sequencing artifact.

This clone was detected only a few times. The antigen is not known. PCR employed 60 Vbeta and 13 Jbeta primers. As originally analysed: In a later analysis, of roughly 73 million unique beta chains, roughly 11 million appeared in at least two donors. This table comes from immunoSEQ multiplex PCR, and its TCRdb copy is limited to in-frame clones, with some not included. V and J calls and clone size are copied from that table; D and trimming were computed from the DNA. This sample carries approximately 120,000 clones, around 82% of them seen once, and the ten largest clones take 11%. Per germline, CDR1 MNHEY and CDR2 SMNVEV (reference sequence). CDR3 length equals 14 residues. V was trimmed by 5 bases and J by 0 bases, leaving 10 bases between them.

The chain carries TRBV27 and TRBJ1-2; D unclear. The sample comprised PBMCs. The origin of this receptor is a man aged 25-45 years in good health and CMV-seropositive. The chain's CDR3 is CASSPPGSNYGYTF. CDR3 nucleotide sequence: TGTGCCAGCAGTCCTCCCGGGTCTAACTATGGCTACACCTTC.